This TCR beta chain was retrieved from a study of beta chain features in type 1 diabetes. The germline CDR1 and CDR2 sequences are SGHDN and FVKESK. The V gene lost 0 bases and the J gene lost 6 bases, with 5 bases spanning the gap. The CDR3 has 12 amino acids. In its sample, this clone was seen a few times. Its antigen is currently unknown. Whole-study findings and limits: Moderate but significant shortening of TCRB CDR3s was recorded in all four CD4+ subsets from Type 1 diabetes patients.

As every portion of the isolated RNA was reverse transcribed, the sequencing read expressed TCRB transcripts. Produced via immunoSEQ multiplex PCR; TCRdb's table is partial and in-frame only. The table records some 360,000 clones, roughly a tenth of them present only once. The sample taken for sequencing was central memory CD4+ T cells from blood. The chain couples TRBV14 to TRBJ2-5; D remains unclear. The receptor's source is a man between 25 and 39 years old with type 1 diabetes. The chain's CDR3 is CASSQEGKTQYF. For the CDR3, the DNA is TGTGCCAGCAGCCAAGAGGGAAAGACCCAGTACTTC.